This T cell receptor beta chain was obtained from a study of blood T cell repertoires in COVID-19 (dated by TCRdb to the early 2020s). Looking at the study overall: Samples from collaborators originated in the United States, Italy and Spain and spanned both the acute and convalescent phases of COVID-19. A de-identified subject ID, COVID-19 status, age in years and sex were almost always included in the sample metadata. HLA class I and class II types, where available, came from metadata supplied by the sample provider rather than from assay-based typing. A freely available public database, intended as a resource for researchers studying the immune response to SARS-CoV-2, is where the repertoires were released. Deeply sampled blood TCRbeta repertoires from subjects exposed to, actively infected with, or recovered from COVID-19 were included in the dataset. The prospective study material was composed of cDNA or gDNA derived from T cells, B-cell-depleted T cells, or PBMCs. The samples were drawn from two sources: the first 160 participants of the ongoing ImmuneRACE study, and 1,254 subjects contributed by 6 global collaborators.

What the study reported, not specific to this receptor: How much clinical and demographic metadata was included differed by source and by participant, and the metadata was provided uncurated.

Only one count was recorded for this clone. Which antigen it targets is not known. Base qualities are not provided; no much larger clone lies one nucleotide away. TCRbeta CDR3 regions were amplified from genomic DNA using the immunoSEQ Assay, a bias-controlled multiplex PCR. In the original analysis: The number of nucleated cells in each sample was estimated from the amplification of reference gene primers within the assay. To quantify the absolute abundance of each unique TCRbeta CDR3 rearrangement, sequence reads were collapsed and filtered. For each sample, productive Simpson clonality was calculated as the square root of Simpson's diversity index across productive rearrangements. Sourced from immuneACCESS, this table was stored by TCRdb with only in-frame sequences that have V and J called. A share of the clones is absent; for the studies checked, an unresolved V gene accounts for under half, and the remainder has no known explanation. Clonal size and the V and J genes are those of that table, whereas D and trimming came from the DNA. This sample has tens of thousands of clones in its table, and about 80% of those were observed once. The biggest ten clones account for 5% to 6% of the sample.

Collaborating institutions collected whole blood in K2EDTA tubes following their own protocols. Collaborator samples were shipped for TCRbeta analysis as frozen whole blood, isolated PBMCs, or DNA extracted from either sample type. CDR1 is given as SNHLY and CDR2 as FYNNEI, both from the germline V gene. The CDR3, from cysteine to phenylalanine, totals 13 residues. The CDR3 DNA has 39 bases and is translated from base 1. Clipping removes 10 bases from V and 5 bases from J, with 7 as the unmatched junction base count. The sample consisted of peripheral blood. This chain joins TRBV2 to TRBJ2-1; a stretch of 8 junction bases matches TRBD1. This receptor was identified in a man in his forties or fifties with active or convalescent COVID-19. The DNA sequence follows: TGTGCCATAACCGGGACAGGTAACAATGAGCAGTTCTTC. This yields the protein CAITGTGNNEQFF.